One sample yielded the 12 T cell receptor beta chains listed below, sequenced in a study of glioma-infiltrating T cells. TCR alpha and beta CDR3 regions were amplified from RNA using iRepertoire nested multiplex PCR. One entry per CDR3 protein results from TCRdb running MiXCR on the multiplex PCR reads. This sample has roughly 40,000 distinct CDR3 sequences, with 20% to 25% found just once. The sample consisted of glioma tissue, nonneoplastic brain tissue, or PBMCs (not recorded which). These receptors originate from a human donor with low-grade glioma or glioblastoma, undergoing nonglioma brain surgery, or in good health (not recorded which).

This chain links TRBV7-8 with TRBJ2-5, with 10 bases matching TRBD1. Germline V gives CDR1 SGHVS, CDR2 FQNEAQ. The CDR3 consists of 15 residues. V lost 5 bases and J lost 4; bases outside the gene matches: 7. CDR3 in DNA: TGTGCCAGCAGCCCGACAGGGGGCTCAGGAGAGACCCAGTACTTC. Translated: CASSPTGGSGETQYF. The complete variable domain, with remaining parts taken from reference TRBV7-8 and TRBJ2-5, reads GAGVSQSPRYKVAKRGQDVALRCDPISGHVSLFWYQQALGQGPEFLTYFQNEAQLDKSGLPSDRFFAERPEGSVSTLKIQRTQQEDSAVYLCASSPTGGSGETQYFGPGTRLLVL.

This clonotype occurred many times. This sequence joins TRBV6-1 and TRBJ1-5, with D tentatively TRBD1 (6 bases). The germline V gene encodes CDR1 MNHNS and CDR2 SASEGT. This CDR3 region has 16 residues. Trimming cost V 7 bases and J 3 bases, with 19 bases left between them. In DNA, the CDR3 is TGTGCCAGCACCCTCGACAGGCCAACCCTCAATCAGCCCCAGCATTTT. This sequence encodes CASTLDRPTLNQPQHF.

This clonotype was observed at least ten times. J is TRBJ2-7 and V is TRBV20-1; D tentatively fits TRBD1 or TRBD2 (5 bases each). Trimming pared 0 bases from V and 3 bases from J, leaving 18 bases between. Germline-derived CDR1 and CDR2 are DFQATT and SNEGSKA (reference sequence). CDR3 length: 16 residues. CDR3 DNA: TGCAGTGCTAGAGATGCAGAAGGGACGGGTTACTACGAGCAGTACTTC. This encodes CSARDAEGTGYYEQYF.

This clonotype was seen ten or more times. This chain joins TRBV3-1 and TRBJ2-5, with D possibly TRBD1 on 6 matching bases. The V gene lost 0 bases and the J gene lost 4 bases, with 15 bases spanning the gap. The CDR3 extends over 16 amino acids. Germline assignment: CDR1 LGHDT and CDR2 YNNKEL (reference sequence). The CDR3 DNA reads TGTGCCAGCAGCCAAGATTTGGTTTGGGACATAGAGACCCAGTACTTC. This encodes CASSQDLVWDIETQYF.

J is TRBJ1-2 and V is TRBV5-4; no reliable D call. The CDR3 has 14 residues. The germline V gene has CDR1 SGHNT and CDR2 YYREEE (reference sequence). Trimming removed 0 bases at V and 4 bases at J, with 10 bases between. The CDR3 sequence is CASSLDRYGYGYTF. CDR3 DNA sequence: TGTGCCAGCAGCTTGGACAGATACGGCTATGGCTACACCTTC.

A remark on this clonotype: Sequence at one end of the junction differs from germline and may be a read error. CDR3 DNA: TGCGCCAGCAGCTTTCGATCGCGGGAGGGAGCAGATACGAAGTATTTT. Its protein is CASSFRSREGADTKYF. The rearrangement links TRBV5-1 to TRBJ2-3; TRBD2 matches at 9 bases. Germline CDR1 and CDR2: SGHRS and YFSETQ. This CDR3 has 16 amino acids.

Notes on this clonotype: With a much larger clone just one base away, this may be a read error. The chain is built from TRBV10-3 and TRBJ1-2, with 10 bases aligning to TRBD1. CDR3 length equals 14 residues. Germline loops: CDR1 ENHRY, CDR2 SYGVKD. CDR3 region: CAMTRDRGSYRYTF. CDR3 nucleotide sequence: TGTGCCATGACACGGGACAGGGGCTCCTATCGCTACACCTTC.

V usage is TRBV5-6 and J usage is TRBJ2-7; D is perhaps TRBD1 (8 bases). V was shortened by 4 bases and J by 6 bases, with 23 bases between the two germline ends. CDR3 length equals 16 residues. The V gene's germline CDR1 is SGHDT and CDR2 YYEEEE. The CDR3 region is CASSPLDREGVGEQYF. In nucleotides, the CDR3 is TGTGCCAGCAGCCCGCTGGACAGGGAGGGGGTCGGCGAGCAGTACTTC.

This clonotype was seen repeatedly, ten times or more. This sequence joins TRBV25-1 and TRBJ1-6, with TRBD1 as a possible D gene (5 bases). The CDR3 consists of 16 residues. CDR1 MGHDK and CDR2 SYGVNS come from the germline V gene. V shed 6 bases and J shed 9 bases, with 21 bases lying between them. The CDR3, as DNA: TGTGCCAGCAGCGGGGGAGGGTCGGGTGACTTTTCACCCCTCCACTTT. Residues: CASSGGGSGDFSPLHF.

There are many counts of this clonotype. This chain links TRBV12-3 or TRBV12-4 with TRBJ2-1; TRBD2 might be the D (5 bases). Deletions cut 7 bases from V and 7 bases from J, with 20 bases between. This CDR3 spans 15 amino acids. The DNA for the CDR3 is TGTGCCAGCATTCTTAGCGCTGAAAAAATGAATGAGCAGTTCTTC. Its translation: CASILSAEKMNEQFF.

There are many counts of this clonotype. The chain carries TRBV7-2 and TRBJ2-5, with D perhaps assigned TRBD1 or TRBD2 (5 bases each). The germline V gene has CDR1 SGHTA and CDR2 FQGNSA. The CDR3 covers 13 residues. With 7 bases removed from V and 4 bases from J, the gap between germline ends came to 13 bases. The CDR3 loop is CASTGRGGETQYF. For the CDR3, the DNA is TGTGCCAGCACCGGCCGGGGCGGAGAGACCCAGTACTTC.

This clonotype was found many times. The genes are TRBV20-1 and TRBJ2-7; D is ambiguous. The CDR3 contains 14 residues. The V end was cut by 6 bases, the J end by 0 bases, with 15 bases between. Germline V CDR1 and CDR2: DFQATT, SNEGSKA (reference sequence). For the CDR3, the DNA is TGCAGTGCGACGGGCCCGGGCGGCTCCTACGAGCAGTACTTC. It codes for CSATGPGGSYEQYF.